Detailed here is one TCR beta chain. Its specificity is unknown. This record belongs to a study of blood T cells in healthy people across ages. The CDR3 has 14 amino acids. Germline V gives CDR1 LGHDT, CDR2 YNNKEL (reference sequence). The authors ran a second PCR of roughly 6 to 12 cycles using a sample-barcoded 5' primer and a J-beta primer mix. Each CDR3 protein gets one entry after TCRdb re-called the 5' RACE reads with MiXCR. The data show about 1 million distinct CDR3 sequences, around 43% seen once. Regarding the study as a whole: Percentage of naive T cells showed a strong correlation with TCR beta diversity.

The source of this sequence is a woman aged 55-75 years in good health. The sample was blood. The chain recombines TRBV3-1 with TRBJ2-4; D gene unclear. The J call could be wrong; TRBJ2-7 is a better fit for the DNA end. The CDR3 bases are TGTGCCAGCAGCCAAGCTGGGGAAAGCCACGAGCAGTACTTC. This encodes CASSQAGESHEQYF.